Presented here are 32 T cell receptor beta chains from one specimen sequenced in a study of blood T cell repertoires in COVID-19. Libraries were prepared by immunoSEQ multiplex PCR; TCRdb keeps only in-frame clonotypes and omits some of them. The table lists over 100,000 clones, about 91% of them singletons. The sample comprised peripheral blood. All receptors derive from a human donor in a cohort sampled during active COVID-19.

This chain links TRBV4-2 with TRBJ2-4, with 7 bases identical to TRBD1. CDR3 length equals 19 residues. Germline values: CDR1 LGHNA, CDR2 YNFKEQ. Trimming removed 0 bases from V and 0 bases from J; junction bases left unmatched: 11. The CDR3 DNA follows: TGTGCCAGCAGCCAAGATACGCAGGGGGTAGAACTAGCCAAAAACATTCAGTACTTC. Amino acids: CASSQDTQGVELAKNIQYF.

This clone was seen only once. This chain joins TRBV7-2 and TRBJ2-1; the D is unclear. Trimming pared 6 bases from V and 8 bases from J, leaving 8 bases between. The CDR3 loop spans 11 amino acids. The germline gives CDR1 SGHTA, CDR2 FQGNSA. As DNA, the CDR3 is TGTGCCAGCAGATCCTTCTATGAGCAGTTCTTC. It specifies CASRSFYEQFF.

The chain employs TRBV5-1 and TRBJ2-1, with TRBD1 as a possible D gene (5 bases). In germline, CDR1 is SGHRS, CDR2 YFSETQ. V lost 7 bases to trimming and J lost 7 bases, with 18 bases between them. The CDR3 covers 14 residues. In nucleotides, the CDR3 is TGCGCCAGCGCCCGTTTAGACAGTGCGAATGAGCAGTTCTTC. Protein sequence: CASARLDSANEQFF.

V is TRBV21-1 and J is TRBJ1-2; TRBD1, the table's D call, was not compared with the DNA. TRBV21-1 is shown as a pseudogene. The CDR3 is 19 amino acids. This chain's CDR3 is CASSKVFELGPLRFYGYTF. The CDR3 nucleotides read TGTGCCAGCAGCAAAGTTTTTGAATTGGGGCCCTTGCGTTTCTATGGCTACACCTTC.

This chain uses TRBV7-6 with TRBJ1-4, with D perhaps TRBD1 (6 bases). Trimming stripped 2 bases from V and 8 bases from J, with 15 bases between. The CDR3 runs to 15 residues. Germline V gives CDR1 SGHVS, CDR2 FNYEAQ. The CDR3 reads CASSLNPGGQEKLFF. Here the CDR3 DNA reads TGTGCCAGCAGCTTAAATCCTGGGGGCCAAGAAAAACTGTTTTTT.

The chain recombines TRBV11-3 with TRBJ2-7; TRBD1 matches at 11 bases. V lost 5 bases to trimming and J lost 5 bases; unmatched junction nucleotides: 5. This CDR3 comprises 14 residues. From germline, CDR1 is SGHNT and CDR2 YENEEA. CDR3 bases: TGTGCCAGCAGCCCTCGGACAGGGGGCCACGAGCAGTACTTC. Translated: CASSPRTGGHEQYF.

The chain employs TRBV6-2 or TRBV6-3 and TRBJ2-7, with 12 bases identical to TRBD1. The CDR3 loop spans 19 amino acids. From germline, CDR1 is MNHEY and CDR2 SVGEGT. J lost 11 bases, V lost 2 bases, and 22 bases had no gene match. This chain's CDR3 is CASSYAWDRGLGIAGEEYF. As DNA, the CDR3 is TGTGCCAGCAGTTACGCCTGGGACAGGGGGCTTGGGATAGCGGGAGAGGAGTACTTC.

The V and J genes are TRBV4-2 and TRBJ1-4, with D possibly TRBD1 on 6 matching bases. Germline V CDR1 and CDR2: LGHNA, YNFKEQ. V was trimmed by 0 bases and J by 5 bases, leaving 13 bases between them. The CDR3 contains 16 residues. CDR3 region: CASSQDPGTINEKLFF. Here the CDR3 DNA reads TGTGCCAGCAGCCAAGATCCCGGGACAATCAATGAAAAACTGTTTTTT.

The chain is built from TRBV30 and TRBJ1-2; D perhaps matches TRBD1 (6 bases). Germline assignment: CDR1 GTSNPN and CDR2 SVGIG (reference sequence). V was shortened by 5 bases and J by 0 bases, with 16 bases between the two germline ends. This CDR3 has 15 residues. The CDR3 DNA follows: TGTGCCTGGTCGAGACCAGGGGTTACTAACTATGGCTACACCTTC. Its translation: CAWSRPGVTNYGYTF.

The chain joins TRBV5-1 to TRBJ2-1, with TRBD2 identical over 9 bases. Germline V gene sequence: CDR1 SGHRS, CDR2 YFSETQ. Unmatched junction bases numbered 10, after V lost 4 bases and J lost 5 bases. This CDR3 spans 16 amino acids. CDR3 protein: CASSPIGSGGNNEQFF. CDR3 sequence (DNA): TGCGCCAGCAGCCCCATAGGTAGCGGGGGAAACAATGAGCAGTTCTTC.

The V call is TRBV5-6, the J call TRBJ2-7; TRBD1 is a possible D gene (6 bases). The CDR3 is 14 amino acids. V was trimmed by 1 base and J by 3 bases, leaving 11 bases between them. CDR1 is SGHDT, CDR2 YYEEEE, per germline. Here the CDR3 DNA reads TGTGCCAGCAGCTTGTGGGACACACGCTACGAGCAGTACTTC. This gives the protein CASSLWDTRYEQYF.

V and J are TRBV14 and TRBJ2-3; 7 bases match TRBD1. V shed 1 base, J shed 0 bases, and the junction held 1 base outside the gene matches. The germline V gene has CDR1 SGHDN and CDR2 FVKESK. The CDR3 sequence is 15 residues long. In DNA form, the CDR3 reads TGTGCCAGCAGCCAAGGACAGGGAAGCACAGATACGCAGTATTTT. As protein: CASSQGQGSTDTQYF.

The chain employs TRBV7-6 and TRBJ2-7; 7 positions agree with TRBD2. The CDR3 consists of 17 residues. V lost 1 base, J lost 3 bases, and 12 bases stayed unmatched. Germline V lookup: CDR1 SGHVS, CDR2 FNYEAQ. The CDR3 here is CASSLDSTAGVIYEQYF. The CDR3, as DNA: TGTGCCAGCAGCTTAGATTCTACTGCGGGAGTAATCTACGAGCAGTACTTC.

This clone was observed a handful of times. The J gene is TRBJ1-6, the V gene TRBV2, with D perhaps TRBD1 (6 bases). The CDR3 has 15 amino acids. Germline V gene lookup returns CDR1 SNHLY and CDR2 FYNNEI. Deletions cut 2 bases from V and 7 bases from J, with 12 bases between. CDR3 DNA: TGTGCCAGCAGTGAAACGAGGGGGTGGAATTCACCCCTCCACTTT. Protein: CASSETRGWNSPLHF.

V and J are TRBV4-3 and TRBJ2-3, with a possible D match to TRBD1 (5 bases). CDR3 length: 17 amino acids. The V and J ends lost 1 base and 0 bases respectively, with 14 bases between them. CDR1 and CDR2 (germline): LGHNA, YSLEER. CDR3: CASSQGAGPTSTDTQYF. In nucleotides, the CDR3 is TGCGCCAGCAGCCAAGGGGCAGGGCCCACTAGCACAGATACGCAGTATTTT.

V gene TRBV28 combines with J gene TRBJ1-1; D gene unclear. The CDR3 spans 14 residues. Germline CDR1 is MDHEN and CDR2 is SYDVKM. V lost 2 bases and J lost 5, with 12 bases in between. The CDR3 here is CASSLGRWRTEAFF. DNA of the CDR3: TGTGCCAGCAGTTTAGGCCGGTGGAGGACTGAAGCTTTCTTT.

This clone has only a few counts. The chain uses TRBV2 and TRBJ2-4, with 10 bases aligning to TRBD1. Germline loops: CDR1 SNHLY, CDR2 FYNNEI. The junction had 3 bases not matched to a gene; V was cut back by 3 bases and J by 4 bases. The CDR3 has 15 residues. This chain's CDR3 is CASSDQGQGKNIQYF. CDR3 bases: TGTGCCAGCAGTGACCAGGGACAGGGGAAAAACATTCAGTACTTC. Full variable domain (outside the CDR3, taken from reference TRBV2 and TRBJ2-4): EPEVTQTPSHQVTQMGQEVILRCVPISNHLYFYWYRQILGQKVEFLVSFYNNEISEKSEIFDDQFSVERPDGSNFTLKIRSTKLEDSAMYFCASSDQGQGKNIQYFGAGTRLSVL.

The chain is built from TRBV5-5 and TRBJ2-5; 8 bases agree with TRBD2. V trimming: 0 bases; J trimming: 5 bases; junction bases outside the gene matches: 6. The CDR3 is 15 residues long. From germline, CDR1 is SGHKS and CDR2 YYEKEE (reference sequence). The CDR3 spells CASSLAGGGRETQYF. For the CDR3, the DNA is TGTGCCAGCAGCTTGGCGGGGGGGGGCCGTGAGACCCAGTACTTC.

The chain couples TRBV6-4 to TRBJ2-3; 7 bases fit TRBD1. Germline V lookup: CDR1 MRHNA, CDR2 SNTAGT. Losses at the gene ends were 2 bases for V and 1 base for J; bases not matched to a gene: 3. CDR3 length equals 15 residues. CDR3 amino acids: CASSDEGARTDTQYF. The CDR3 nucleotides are TGTGCCAGCAGTGACGAGGGGGCCCGCACAGATACGCAGTATTTT.

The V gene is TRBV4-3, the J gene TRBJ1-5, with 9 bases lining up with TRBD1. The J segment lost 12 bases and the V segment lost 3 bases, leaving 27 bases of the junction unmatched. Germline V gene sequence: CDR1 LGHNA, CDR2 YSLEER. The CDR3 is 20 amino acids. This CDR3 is CASSQGYGKGQGHLYGLQHF. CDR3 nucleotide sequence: TGCGCCAGCAGCCAGGGATATGGGAAAGGACAGGGGCATCTTTACGGGCTCCAGCATTTT.

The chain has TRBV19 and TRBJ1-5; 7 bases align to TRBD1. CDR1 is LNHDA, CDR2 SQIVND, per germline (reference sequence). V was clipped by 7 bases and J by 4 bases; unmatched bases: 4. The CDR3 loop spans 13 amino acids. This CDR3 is CASKSQGNQPQHF. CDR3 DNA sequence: TGTGCCAGTAAATCACAGGGGAATCAGCCCCAGCATTTT.

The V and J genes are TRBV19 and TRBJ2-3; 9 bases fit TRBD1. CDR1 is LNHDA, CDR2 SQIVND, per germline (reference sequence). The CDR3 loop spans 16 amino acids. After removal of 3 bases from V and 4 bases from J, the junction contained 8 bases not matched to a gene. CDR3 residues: CASSMGRTGVADTQYF. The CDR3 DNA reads TGTGCCAGTAGTATGGGGAGGACAGGGGTGGCAGATACGCAGTATTTT.

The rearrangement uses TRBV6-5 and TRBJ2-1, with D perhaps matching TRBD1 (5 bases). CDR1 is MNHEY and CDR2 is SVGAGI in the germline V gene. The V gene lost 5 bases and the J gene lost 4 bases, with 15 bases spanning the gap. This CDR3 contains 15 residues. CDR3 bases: TGTGCCAGCAGTCCCGGTGGGGCTACGTACAATGAGCAGTTCTTC. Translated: CASSPGGATYNEQFF.

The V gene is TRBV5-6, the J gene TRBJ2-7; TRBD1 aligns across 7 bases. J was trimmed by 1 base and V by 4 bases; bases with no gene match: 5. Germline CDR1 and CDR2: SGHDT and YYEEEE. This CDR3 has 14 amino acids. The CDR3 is CASSGDRDSYEQYF. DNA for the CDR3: TGTGCCAGCAGCGGAGACAGGGATTCCTACGAGCAGTACTTC.

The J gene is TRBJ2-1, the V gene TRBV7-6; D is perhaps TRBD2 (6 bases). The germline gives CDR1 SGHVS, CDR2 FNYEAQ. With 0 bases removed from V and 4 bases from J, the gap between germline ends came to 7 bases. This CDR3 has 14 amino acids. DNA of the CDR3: TGTGCCAGCAGCTTAGCCGGAGGGTACAATGAGCAGTTCTTC. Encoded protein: CASSLAGGYNEQFF.

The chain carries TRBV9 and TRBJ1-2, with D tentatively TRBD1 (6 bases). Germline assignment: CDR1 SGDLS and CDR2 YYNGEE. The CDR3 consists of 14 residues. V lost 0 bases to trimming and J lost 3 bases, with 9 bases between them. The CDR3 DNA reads TGTGCCAGCAGCGTAGGGTCAGGGGACTATGGCTACACCTTC. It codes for CASSVGSGDYGYTF.

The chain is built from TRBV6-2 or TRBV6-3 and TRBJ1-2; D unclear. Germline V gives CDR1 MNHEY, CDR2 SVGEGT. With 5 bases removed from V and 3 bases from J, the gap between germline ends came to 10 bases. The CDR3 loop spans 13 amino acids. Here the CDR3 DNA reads TGTGCCAGCAGTGAGAGGGTGGACTATGGCTACACCTTC. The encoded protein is CASSERVDYGYTF.

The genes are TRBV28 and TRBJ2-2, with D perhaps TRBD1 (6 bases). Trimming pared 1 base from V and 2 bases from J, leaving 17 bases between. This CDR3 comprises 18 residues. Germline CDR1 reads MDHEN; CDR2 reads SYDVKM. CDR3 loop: CASSLFRGTYINTGELFF. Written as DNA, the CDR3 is TGTGCCAGCAGTTTATTCCGAGGGACATACATCAACACCGGGGAGCTGTTTTTT. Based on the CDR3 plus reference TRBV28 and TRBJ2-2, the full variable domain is DVKVTQSSRYLVKRTGEKVFLECVQDMDHENMFWYRQDPGLGLRLIYFSYDVKMKEKGDIPEGYSVSREKKERFSLILESASTNQTSMYLCASSLFRGTYINTGELFFGEGSRLTVL.

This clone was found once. This CDR3 is CASSQFQGAGNIQYF. DNA for the CDR3: TGTGCCAGTAGTCAATTCCAGGGGGCTGGAAACATTCAGTACTTC. The V gene is TRBV19, the J gene TRBJ2-4; 8 nucleotides agree with TRBD1. Per germline, CDR1 LNHDA and CDR2 SQIVND (reference sequence). V gave up 5 bases and J gave up 6 bases; unmatched junction bases: 9. This CDR3 has 15 amino acids.

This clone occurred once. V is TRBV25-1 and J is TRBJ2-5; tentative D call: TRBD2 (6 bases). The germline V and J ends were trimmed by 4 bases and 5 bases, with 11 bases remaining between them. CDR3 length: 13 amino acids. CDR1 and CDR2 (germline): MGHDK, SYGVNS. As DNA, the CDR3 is TGTGCCAGCAGTGCGGCGGGACGGGAGACCCAGTACTTC. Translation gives CASSAAGRETQYF.

The CDR3 DNA is TGTGCCAGCAGCGGGGACAAGTTTTATGGCTACACCTTC. Translated, it gives CASSGDKFYGYTF. The V and J genes are TRBV5-6 and TRBJ1-2, with D possibly matching TRBD1 (6 bases). The CDR3 is 13 residues long. The germline V and J ends were trimmed by 4 bases and 5 bases, with 12 bases remaining between them. Germline CDR1 is SGHDT and CDR2 is YYEEEE. The whole variable domain, filled in from reference TRBV5-6 and TRBJ1-2, reads DAGVTQSPTHLIKTRGQQVTLRCSPKSGHDTVSWYQQALGQGPQFIFQYYEEEERQRGNFPDRFSGHQFPNYSSELNVNALLLGDSALYLCASSGDKFYGYTFGSGTRLTVV.

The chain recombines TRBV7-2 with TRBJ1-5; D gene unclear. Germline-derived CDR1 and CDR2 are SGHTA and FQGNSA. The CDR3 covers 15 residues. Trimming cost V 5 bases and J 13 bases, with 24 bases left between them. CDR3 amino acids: CASSPRSNQNTEQHF. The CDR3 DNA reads TGTGCCAGCAGCCCGCGATCAAACCAAAATACAGAGCAGCATTTT.